This T cell receptor beta chain was retrieved from a study of blood T cell repertoires in COVID-19. In the study overall: T cells, B-cell-depleted T cells, or PBMCs provided the cDNA or gDNA that served as material.

How the authors handled the data: Estimation of nucleated cell counts was performed using reference gene primer amplification. TCRdb's table, derived via immunoSEQ multiplex PCR, lists solely in-frame clones and lacks some. The V and J calls and clone size are taken from that table; D and trimming were inferred from the DNA. The sample contains 310,000 or so clones, 70% to 90% of which appear only once. Participants reported their clinical history, and cohort assignment relied on those reports. Recovery meant two consecutive negative NP/OP PCR tests, professional clearance, or resolved symptoms. CDR1 MNHNS and CDR2 SASEGT come from the germline V gene. Between the trimmed V and J ends, which lost 1 base and 0 bases, there was a span of 10 bases. The CDR3 extends over 16 amino acids.

The source of this sequence is a woman aged 18-35 years who had recovered from COVID-19. The chain joins TRBV6-1 to TRBJ1-3; D is unclear. Sample: PBMCs or T cells enriched from blood (not recorded which). The CDR3 loop is CASSEVAGSSGNTIYF. The CDR3, as DNA: TGTGCCAGCAGTGAAGTGGCTGGGAGCTCTGGAAACACCATATATTTT.